This TCR beta chain was retrieved from a study of T cell changes during pregnancy in multiple sclerosis. In germline, CDR1 is SGHNT, CDR2 YYREEE (reference sequence). The V gene lost 2 bases and the J gene lost 4 bases, with 12 bases spanning the gap. This CDR3 is built from 14 residues. TCRdb's table, derived via immunoSEQ multiplex PCR, lists solely in-frame clones and lacks some. The table lists approximately 94,000 clones, around 92% of them singletons. Sequencing was performed on peripheral blood, taken after pregnancy. The genes are TRBV5-4 and TRBJ1-1; the D is unclear. The receptor was isolated from a female donor with multiple sclerosis, enrolled in a pregnancy study. The CDR3 nucleotides are TGTGCCAGCAGCTTTATCCCCACATCCACTGAAGCTTTCTTT. Amino acids: CASSFIPTSTEAFF.